These T cell receptor beta chains were read from a single sample in a study of high-grade serous ovarian cancer treatment subgroups. Produced via immunoSEQ multiplex PCR; TCRdb's table is partial and in-frame only. The sample includes approximately 30,000 clones, around 84% of them seen just once. The sequencing sample was made of tumor tissue. The receptors come from a human donor with high-grade serous ovarian cancer. Each CDR3 is given with its conserved first and last residue. The D gene is left open where the match is weak. Where a row states a size, it is once, few, many or the class of an expanded clone; other rows omit it.

D gene: .; J gene: TRBJ2-5; clone size: .; CDR3 length: 13; V gene: TRBV5-4; CDR3 protein: CASSADSQETQYF; CDR3 DNA: TGTGCCAGCAGCGCAGACAGTCAAGAGACCCAGTACTTC
D gene: TRBD1; J gene: TRBJ2-7; clone size: .; CDR3 length: 14; V gene: TRBV6-5; CDR3 protein: CASSDGTGEYEQYF; CDR3 DNA: TGTGCCAGCAGCGACGGGACAGGGGAGTACGAGCAGTACTTC
D gene: TRBD2; J gene: TRBJ2-3; clone size: once; CDR3 length: 16; V gene: TRBV29-1; CDR3 protein: CSVEGGLAGAPDTQYF; CDR3 DNA: TGCAGCGTTGAGGGGGGGTTAGCGGGAGCCCCAGATACGCAGTATTTT
D gene: TRBD1; J gene: TRBJ2-5; clone size: .; CDR3 length: 14; V gene: TRBV5-6; CDR3 protein: CASSFPDRQETQYF; CDR3 DNA: TGTGCCAGCAGCTTCCCGGACAGGCAAGAGACCCAGTACTTC
D gene: TRBD2; J gene: TRBJ2-1; clone size: .; CDR3 length: 15; V gene: TRBV5-1; CDR3 protein: CASSPAGGGYNEQFF; CDR3 DNA: TGCGCCAGCAGCCCAGCGGGAGGAGGGTACAATGAGCAGTTCTTC
D gene: .; J gene: TRBJ1-2; clone size: .; CDR3 length: 17; V gene: TRBV4-1; CDR3 protein: CASSRAPDGALSGGYTF; CDR3 DNA: TGCGCCAGCAGCCGGGCCCCGGACGGAGCCCTTTCGGGGGGCTACACCTTC
D gene: .; J gene: TRBJ2-3; clone size: .; CDR3 length: 13; V gene: TRBV7-9; CDR3 protein: CASSGSGTDTQYF; CDR3 DNA: TGTGCCAGCAGCGGGAGCGGCACAGATACGCAGTATTTT
D gene: TRBD1; J gene: TRBJ1-1; clone size: .; CDR3 length: 12; V gene: TRBV7-6; CDR3 protein: CASSSYRGEAFF; CDR3 DNA: TGTGCCAGCAGCTCCTACAGGGGTGAAGCTTTCTTT
D gene: TRBD2; J gene: TRBJ2-7; clone size: .; CDR3 length: 16; V gene: TRBV4-1; CDR3 protein: CASSQGGLAGVGEQYF; CDR3 DNA: TGCGCCAGCAGCCAAGGGGGACTAGCGGGAGTAGGCGAGCAGTACTTC
D gene: TRBD1; J gene: TRBJ2-7; clone size: .; CDR3 length: 15; V gene: TRBV5-1; CDR3 protein: CASSLSGTASYEQYF; CDR3 DNA: TGCGCCAGCAGCCTATCCGGGACAGCCTCCTACGAGCAGTACTTC
D gene: .; J gene: TRBJ2-3; clone size: .; CDR3 length: 14; V gene: TRBV5-4; CDR3 protein: CASSISRWGDTQYF; CDR3 DNA: TGTGCCAGCAGCATAAGTAGGTGGGGAGATACGCAGTATTTT
D gene: .; J gene: TRBJ2-3; clone size: .; CDR3 length: 19; V gene: TRBV30; CDR3 protein: CAWSVPPLRDSRATDTQYF; CDR3 DNA: TGTGCCTGGAGTGTACCCCCACTGCGGGACAGTCGAGCCACAGATACGCAGTATTTT
D gene: TRBD2; J gene: TRBJ2-5; clone size: .; CDR3 length: 18; V gene: TRBV7-9; CDR3 protein: CASSPQDRTSGRVETQYF; CDR3 DNA: TGTGCCAGCAGCCCACAGGATCGGACTAGCGGGAGAGTAGAGACCCAGTACTTC
D gene: .; J gene: TRBJ1-2; clone size: .; CDR3 length: 14; V gene: TRBV5-5; CDR3 protein: CASSLAGQNYGYTF; CDR3 DNA: TGTGCCAGCAGCTTGGCAGGACAGAACTATGGCTACACCTTC
D gene: .; J gene: TRBJ2-7; clone size: once; CDR3 length: 15; V gene: TRBV15; CDR3 protein: CATSRGGDPTYEQYF; CDR3 DNA: TGTGCCACCAGCAGGGGCGGCGATCCGACCTACGAGCAGTACTTC
D gene: .; J gene: TRBJ1-1; clone size: .; CDR3 length: 13; V gene: TRBV10-2; CDR3 protein: CASKDISNTEAFF; CDR3 DNA: TGCGCCAGCAAGGACATATCGAACACTGAAGCTTTCTTT
D gene: TRBD2; J gene: TRBJ2-2; clone size: .; CDR3 length: 14; V gene: TRBV2; CDR3 protein: CASKWTSFAGELFF; CDR3 DNA: TGTGCCAGCAAGTGGACTAGTTTTGCCGGGGAGCTGTTTTTT
D gene: .; J gene: TRBJ2-7; clone size: .; CDR3 length: 13; V gene: TRBV5-8; CDR3 protein: CAVGGTAVYEQYF; CDR3 DNA: TGTGCCGTGGGGGGGACAGCCGTATACGAGCAGTACTTC
D gene: .; J gene: TRBJ2-3; clone size: .; CDR3 length: 12; V gene: TRBV5-4; CDR3 protein: CASSLEGETQYF; CDR3 DNA: TGTGCCAGCAGCCTGGAGGGAGAGACGCAGTATTTT
D gene: .; J gene: TRBJ2-2; clone size: .; CDR3 length: 18; V gene: TRBV11-2; CDR3 protein: CASSLSTRGRDLPGELFF; CDR3 DNA: TGTGCCAGCAGCTTGAGTACGCGCGGCAGAGACCTCCCCGGGGAGCTGTTTTTT
D gene: TRBD1; J gene: TRBJ2-5; clone size: .; CDR3 length: 15; V gene: TRBV6-5; CDR3 protein: CASSPQGAGSETQYF; CDR3 DNA: TGTGCCAGCAGTCCACAGGGGGCTGGTAGTGAGACCCAGTACTTC
D gene: TRBD2; J gene: TRBJ2-3; clone size: once; CDR3 length: 15; V gene: TRBV28; CDR3 protein: CASSLGGSGTDTQYF; CDR3 DNA: TGTGCCAGCAGTTTGGGCGGGAGTGGCACAGATACGCAGTATTTT